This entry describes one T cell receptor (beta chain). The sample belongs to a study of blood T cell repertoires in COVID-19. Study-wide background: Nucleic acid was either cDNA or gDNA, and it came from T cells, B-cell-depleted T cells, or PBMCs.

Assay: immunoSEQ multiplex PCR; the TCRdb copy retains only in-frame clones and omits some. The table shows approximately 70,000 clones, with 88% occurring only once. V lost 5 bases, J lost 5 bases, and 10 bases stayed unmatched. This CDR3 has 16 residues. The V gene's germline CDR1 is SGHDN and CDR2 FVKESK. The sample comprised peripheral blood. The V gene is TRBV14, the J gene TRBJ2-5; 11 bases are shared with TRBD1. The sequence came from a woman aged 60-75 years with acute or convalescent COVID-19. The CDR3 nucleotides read TGTGCCAGCAGCAACAAGGACAGGGGGCGCGAGGAGACCCAGTACTTC. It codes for CASSNKDRGREETQYF.